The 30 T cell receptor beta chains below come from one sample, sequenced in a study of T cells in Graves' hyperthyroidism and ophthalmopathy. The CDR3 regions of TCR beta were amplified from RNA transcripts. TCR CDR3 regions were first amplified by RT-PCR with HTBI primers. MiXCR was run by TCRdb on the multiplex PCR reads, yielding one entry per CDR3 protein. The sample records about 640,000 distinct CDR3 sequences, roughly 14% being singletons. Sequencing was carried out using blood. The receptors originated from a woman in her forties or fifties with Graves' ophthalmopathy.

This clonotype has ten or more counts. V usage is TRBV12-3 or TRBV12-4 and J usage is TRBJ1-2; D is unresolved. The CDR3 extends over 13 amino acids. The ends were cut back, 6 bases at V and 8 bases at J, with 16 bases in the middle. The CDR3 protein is CASSLAETGGYTF. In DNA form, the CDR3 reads TGTGCCAGCAGCCTGGCTGAGACCGGCGGCTACACCTTC.

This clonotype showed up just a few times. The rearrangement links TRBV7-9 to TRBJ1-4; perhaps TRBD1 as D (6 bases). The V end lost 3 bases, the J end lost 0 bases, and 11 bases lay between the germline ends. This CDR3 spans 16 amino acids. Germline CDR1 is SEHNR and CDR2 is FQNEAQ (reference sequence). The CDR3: CASSLGTLATNEKLFF. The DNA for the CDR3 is TGTGCCAGCAGCTTGGGGACACTTGCAACTAATGAAAAACTGTTTTTT.

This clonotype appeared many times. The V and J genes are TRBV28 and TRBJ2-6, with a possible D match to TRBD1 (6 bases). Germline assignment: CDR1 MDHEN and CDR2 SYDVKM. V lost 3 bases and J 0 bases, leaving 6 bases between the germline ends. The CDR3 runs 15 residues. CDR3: CASSLTGSGANVLTF. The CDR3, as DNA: TGTGCCAGCAGTTTGACAGGCTCTGGGGCCAACGTCCTGACTTTC.

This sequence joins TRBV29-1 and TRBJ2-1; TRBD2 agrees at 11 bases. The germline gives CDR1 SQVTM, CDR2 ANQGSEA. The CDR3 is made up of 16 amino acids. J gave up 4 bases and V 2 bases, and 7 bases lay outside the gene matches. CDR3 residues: CSVEPTTSGSYNEQFF. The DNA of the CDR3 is TGCAGCGTTGAACCCACTACTAGCGGGAGTTACAATGAGCAGTTCTTC.

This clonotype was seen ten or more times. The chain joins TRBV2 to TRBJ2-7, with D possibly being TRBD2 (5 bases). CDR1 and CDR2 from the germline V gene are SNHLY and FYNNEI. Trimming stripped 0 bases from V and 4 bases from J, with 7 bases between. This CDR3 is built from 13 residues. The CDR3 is CASSEASGYEQYF. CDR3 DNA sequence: TGTGCCAGCAGTGAAGCGTCGGGGTACGAGCAGTACTTC.

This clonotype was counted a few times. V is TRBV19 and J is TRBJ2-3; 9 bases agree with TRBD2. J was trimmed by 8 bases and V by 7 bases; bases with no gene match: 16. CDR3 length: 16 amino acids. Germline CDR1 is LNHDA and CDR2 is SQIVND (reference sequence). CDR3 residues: CASTKRGLAGVGTQYF. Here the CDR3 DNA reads TGTGCCAGTACTAAGAGGGGATTAGCGGGAGTGGGTACGCAGTATTTT.

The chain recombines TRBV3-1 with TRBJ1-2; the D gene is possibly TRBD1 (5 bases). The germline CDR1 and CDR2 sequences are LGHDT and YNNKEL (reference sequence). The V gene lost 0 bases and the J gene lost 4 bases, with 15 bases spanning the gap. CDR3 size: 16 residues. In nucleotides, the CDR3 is TGTGCCAGCAGCCAAGATCTTATAGGGACCATCTATGGCTACACCTTC. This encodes CASSQDLIGTIYGYTF.

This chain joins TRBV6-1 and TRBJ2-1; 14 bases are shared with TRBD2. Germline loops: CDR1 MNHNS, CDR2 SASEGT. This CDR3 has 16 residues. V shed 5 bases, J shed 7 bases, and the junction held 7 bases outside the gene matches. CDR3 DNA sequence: TGTGCCAGCAGTACTAGGACTAGCGGGAGGTTTAATGAGCAGTTCTTC. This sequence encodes CASSTRTSGRFNEQFF.

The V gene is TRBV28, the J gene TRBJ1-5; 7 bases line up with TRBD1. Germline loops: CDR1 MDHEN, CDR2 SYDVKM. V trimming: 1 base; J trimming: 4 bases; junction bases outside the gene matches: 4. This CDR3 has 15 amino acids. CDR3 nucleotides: TGTGCCAGCAGTTTATCGGGACAGATGAATCAGCCCCAGCATTTT. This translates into CASSLSGQMNQPQHF.

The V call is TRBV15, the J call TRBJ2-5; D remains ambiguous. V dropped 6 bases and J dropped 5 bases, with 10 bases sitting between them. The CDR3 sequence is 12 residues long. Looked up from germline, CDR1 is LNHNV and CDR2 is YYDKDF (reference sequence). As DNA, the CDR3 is TGTGCCACCAGGTCTCACGGTGAGACCCAGTACTTC. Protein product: CATRSHGETQYF. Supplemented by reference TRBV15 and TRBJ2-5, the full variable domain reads DAMVIQNPRYQVTQFGKPVTLSCSQTLNHNVMYWYQQKSSQAPKLLFHYYDKDFNNEADTPDNFQSRRPNTSFCFLDIRSPGLGDTAMYLCATRSHGETQYFGPGTRLLVL.

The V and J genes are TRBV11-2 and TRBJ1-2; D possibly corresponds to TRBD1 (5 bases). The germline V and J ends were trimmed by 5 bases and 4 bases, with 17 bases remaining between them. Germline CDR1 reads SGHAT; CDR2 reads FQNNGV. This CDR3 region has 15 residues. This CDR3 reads CASSRVGQRIYGYTF. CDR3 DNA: TGTGCCAGCAGCCGGGTGGGGCAGCGAATCTATGGCTACACCTTC. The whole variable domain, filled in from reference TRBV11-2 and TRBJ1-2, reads EAGVAQSPRYKIIEKRQSVAFWCNPISGHATLYWYQQILGQGPKLLIQFQNNGVVDDSQLPKDRFSAERLKGVDSTLKIQPAKLEDSAVYLCASSRVGQRIYGYTFGSGTRLTVV.

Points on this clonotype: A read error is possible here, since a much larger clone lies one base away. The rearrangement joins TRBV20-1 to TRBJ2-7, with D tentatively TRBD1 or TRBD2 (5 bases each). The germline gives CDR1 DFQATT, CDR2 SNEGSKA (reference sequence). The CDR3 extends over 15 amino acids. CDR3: CSASKPSGQSYEEYF. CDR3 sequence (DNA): TGCAGTGCTAGTAAGCCGTCGGGGCAATCCTACGAGGAGTACTTC.

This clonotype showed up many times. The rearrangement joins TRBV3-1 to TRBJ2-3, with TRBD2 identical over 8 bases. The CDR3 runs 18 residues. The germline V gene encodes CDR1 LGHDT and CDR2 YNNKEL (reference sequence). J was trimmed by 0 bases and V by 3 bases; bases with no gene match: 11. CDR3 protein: CASSQGRVGRVSTDTQYF. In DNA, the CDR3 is TGTGCCAGCAGCCAGGGTCGGGTCGGGAGGGTAAGCACAGATACGCAGTATTTT.

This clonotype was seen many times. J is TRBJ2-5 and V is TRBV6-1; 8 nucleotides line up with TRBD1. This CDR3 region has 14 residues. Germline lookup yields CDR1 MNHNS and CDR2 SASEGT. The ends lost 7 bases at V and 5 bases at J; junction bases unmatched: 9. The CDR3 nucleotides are TGTGCCAGCATAGACAGGGGAAGGGTGGAGACCCAGTACTTC. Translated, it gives CASIDRGRVETQYF.

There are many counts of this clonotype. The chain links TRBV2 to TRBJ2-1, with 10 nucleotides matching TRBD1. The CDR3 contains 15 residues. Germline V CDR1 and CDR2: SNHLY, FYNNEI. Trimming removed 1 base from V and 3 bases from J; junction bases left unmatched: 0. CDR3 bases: TGTGCCAGCAGTGAAGGGACAGGGGGCTACAATGAGCAGTTCTTC. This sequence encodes CASSEGTGGYNEQFF.

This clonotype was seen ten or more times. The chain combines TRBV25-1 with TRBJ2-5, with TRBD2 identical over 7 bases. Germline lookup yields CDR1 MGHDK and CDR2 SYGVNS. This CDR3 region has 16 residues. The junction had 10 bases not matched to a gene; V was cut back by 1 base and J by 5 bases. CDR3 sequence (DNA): TGTGCCAGCAGTGAATTGCTGCGCGGGAGTCGGGAGACCCAGTACTTC. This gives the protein CASSELLRGSRETQYF.

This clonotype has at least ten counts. In DNA form, the CDR3 reads TGTGCCAGCTCAACGACAGGGGAGGCTGAAGCTTTCTTT. It codes for CASSTTGEAEAFF. The chain recombines TRBV18 with TRBJ1-1; 8 bases are shared with TRBD1. The CDR3 runs to 13 residues. Trimming removed 5 bases from V and 6 bases from J; junction bases left unmatched: 5. Looked up from germline, CDR1 is KGHSH and CDR2 is LQKENI.

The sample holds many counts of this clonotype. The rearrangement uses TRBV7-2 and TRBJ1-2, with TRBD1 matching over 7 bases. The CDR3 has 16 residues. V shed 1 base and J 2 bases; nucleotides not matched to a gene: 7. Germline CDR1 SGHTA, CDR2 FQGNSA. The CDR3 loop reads CASSLVPGQHNYGYTF. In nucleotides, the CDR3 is TGTGCCAGCAGCTTAGTTCCGGGACAGCACAACTATGGCTACACCTTC.

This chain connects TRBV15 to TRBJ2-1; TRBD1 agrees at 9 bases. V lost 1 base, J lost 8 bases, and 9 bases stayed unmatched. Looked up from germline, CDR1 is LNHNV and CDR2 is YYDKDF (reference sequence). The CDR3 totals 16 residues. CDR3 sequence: CATSRGGQGGIYEQFF. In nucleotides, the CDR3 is TGTGCCACCAGCAGAGGGGGACAGGGTGGAATCTATGAGCAGTTCTTC.

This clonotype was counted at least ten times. CDR3 DNA sequence: TGTGCCAGCATTCTGACAGGGTCTTCCGCTGAAGCTTTCTTT. It translates to CASILTGSSAEAFF. The genes are TRBV2 and TRBJ1-1; 7 positions agree with TRBD1. There are 14 residues in the CDR3. V shed 7 bases, J shed 6 bases, and the junction held 11 bases outside the gene matches. Germline V gives CDR1 SNHLY, CDR2 FYNNEI. Filled out from reference TRBV2 and TRBJ1-1, the complete variable domain reads EPEVTQTPSHQVTQMGQEVILRCVPISNHLYFYWYRQILGQKVEFLVSFYNNEISEKSEIFDDQFSVERPDGSNFTLKIRSTKLEDSAMYFCASILTGSSAEAFFGQGTRLTVV.

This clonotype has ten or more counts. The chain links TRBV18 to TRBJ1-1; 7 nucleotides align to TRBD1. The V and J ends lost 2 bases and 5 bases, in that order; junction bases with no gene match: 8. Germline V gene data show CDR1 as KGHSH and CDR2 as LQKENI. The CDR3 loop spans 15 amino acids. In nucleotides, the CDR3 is TGTGCCAGCTCACCATCAACAGGGGATGGGACTGAAGCTTTCTTT. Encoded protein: CASSPSTGDGTEAFF.

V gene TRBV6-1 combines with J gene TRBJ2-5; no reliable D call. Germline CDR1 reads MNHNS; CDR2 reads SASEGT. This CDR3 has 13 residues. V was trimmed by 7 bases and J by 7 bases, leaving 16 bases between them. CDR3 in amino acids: CASTTPSMGTQYF. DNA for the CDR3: TGTGCCAGCACTACCCCCTCGATGGGGACCCAGTACTTC.

The CDR3 region has the DNA TGTGCCAGCAGCTTGGCCCAGGACCGCGGGGAGCTGTTTTTT. It encodes CASSLAQDRGELFF. The chain is built from TRBV5-8 and TRBJ2-2; D is unresolved. CDR3 length equals 14 residues. V was trimmed by 0 bases and J by 7 bases, leaving 10 bases between them. CDR1 is SGHTS and CDR2 is YDEGEE in the germline V gene.

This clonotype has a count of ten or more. CDR3 bases: TGTGCCAGCAGCTTAGAGGGGTTAGGAGATACGCAGTATTTT. This sequence encodes CASSLEGLGDTQYF. The chain combines TRBV11-2 with TRBJ2-3; D gene uncertain. Germline V gene sequence: CDR1 SGHAT, CDR2 FQNNGV. V lost 0 bases and J lost 5, with 9 bases in between. This CDR3 contains 14 residues.

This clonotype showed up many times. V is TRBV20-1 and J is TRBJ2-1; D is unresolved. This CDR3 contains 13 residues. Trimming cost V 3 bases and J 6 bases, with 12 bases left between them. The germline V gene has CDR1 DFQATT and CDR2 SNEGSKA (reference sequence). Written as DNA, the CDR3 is TGCAGTGCTAGGTGGGTTAGAGCCAATGAGCAGTTCTTC. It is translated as CSARWVRANEQFF.

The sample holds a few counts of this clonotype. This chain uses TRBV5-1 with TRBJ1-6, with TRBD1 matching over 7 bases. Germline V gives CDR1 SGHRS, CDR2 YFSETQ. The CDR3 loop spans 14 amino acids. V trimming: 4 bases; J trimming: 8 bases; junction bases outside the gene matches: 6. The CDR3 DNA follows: TGCGCCAGCAGCCCGGGACAGTTCTATTCACCCCTCCACTTT. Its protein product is CASSPGQFYSPLHF.

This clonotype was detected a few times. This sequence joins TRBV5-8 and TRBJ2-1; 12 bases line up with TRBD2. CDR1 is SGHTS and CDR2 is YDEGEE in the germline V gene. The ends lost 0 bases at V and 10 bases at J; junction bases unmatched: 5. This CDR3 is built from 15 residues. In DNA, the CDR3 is TGTGCCAGCAGCTTGGAATGGACTAGCGGGACGGAGCAGTTCTTC. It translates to CASSLEWTSGTEQFF. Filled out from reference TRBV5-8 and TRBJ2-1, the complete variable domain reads EAGVTQSPTHLIKTRGQQATLRCSPISGHTSVYWYQQALGLGLQFLLWYDEGEERNRGNFPPRFSGRQFPNYSSELNVNALELEDSALYLCASSLEWTSGTEQFFGPGTRLTVL.

The CDR3 sequence: CASSGASGSWNEQFF. The CDR3 DNA reads TGTGCCAGCAGTGGTGCTAGCGGGAGTTGGAATGAGCAGTTCTTC. The chain uses TRBV2 and TRBJ2-1, with TRBD2 matching over 10 bases. The V gene's germline CDR1 is SNHLY and CDR2 FYNNEI. Losses at the gene ends were 4 bases for V and 7 bases for J; bases not matched to a gene: 7. CDR3 length equals 15 residues.

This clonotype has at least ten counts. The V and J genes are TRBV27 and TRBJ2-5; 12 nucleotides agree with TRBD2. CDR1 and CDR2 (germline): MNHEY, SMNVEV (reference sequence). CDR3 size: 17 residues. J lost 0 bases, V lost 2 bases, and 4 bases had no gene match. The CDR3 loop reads CASSLGLAGNYQETQYF. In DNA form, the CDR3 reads TGTGCCAGCAGTTTAGGACTAGCGGGAAACTACCAAGAGACCCAGTACTTC.

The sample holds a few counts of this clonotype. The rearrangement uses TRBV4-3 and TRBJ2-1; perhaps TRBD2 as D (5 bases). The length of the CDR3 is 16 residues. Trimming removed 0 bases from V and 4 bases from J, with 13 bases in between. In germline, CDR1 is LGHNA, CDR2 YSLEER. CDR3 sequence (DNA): TGCGCCAGCAGCCAAGATGGGTGGACGGGATACAATGAGCAGTTCTTC. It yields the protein CASSQDGWTGYNEQFF.